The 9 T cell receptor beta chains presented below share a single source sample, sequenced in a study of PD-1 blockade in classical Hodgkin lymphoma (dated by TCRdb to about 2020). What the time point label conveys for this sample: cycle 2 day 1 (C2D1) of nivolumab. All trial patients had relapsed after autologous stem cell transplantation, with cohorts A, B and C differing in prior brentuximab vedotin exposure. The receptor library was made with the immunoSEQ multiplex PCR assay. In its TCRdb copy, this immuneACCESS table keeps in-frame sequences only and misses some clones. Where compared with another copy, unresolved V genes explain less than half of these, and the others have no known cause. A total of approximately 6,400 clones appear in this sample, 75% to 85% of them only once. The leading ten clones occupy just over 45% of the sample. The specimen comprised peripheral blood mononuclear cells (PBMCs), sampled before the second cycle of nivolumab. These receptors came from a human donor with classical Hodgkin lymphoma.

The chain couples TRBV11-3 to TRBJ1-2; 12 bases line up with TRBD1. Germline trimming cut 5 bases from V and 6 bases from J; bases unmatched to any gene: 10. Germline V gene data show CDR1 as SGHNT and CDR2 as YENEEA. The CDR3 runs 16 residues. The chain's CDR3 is CASSLRGQGALNGYTF. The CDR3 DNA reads TGTGCCAGCAGCCTTAGGGGACAGGGGGCGCTTAATGGCTACACCTTC.

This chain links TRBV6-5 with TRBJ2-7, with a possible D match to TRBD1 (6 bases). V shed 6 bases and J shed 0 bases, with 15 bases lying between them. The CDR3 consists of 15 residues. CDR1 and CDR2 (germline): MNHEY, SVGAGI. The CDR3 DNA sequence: TGTGCCAGCAGGCCCGGACAGCCTTACTCCTACGAGCAGTACTTC. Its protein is CASRPGQPYSYEQYF.

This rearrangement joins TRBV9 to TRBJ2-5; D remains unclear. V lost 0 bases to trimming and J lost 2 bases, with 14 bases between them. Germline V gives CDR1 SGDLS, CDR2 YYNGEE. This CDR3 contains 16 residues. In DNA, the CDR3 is TGTGCCAGCAGCGTAGGAGTAGGGCTAGGACAAGAGACCCAGTACTTC. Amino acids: CASSVGVGLGQETQYF.

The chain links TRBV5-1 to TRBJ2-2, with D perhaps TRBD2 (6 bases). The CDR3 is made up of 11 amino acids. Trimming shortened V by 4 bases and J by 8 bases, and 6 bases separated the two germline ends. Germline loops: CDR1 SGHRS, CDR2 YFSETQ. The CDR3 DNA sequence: TGCGCCAGCAGCCGGGAGGGGGAGCTGTTTTTT. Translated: CASSREGELFF. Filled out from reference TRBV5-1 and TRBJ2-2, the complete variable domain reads KAGVTQTPRYLIKTRGQQVTLSCSPISGHRSVSWYQQTPGQGLQFLFEYFSETQRNKGNFPGRFSGRQFSNSRSEMNVSTLELGDSALYLCASSREGELFFGEGSRLTVL.

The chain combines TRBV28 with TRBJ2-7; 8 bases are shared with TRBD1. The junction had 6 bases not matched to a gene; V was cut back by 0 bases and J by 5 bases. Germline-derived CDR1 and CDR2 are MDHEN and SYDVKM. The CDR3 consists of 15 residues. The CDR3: CASSLWAGGQDEQYF. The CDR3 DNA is TGTGCCAGCAGTTTATGGGCAGGGGGCCAGGACGAGCAGTACTTC.

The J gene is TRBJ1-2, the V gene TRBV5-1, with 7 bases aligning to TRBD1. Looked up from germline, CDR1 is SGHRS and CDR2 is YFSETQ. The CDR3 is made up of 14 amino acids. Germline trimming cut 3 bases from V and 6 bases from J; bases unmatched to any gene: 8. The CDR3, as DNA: TGCGCCAGCAGCTCAGCGGGACAGAGAGATGGCTACACCTTC. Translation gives CASSSAGQRDGYTF. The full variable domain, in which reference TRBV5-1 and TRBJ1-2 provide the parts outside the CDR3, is KAGVTQTPRYLIKTRGQQVTLSCSPISGHRSVSWYQQTPGQGLQFLFEYFSETQRNKGNFPGRFSGRQFSNSRSEMNVSTLELGDSALYLCASSSAGQRDGYTFGSGTRLTVV.

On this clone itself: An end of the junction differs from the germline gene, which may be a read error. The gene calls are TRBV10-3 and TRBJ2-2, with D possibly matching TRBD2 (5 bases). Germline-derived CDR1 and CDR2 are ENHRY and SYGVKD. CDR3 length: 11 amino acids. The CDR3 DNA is TGTGCCATCCGGAGAACCGGGGAGCCGTTTTTT. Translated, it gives CAIRRTGEPFF.

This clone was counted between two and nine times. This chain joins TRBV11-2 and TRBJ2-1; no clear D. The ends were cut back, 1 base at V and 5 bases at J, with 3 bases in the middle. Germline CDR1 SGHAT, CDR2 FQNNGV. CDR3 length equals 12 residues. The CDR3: CASSLGDNEQFF. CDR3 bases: TGTGCCAGCAGCTTAGGGGACAATGAGCAGTTCTTC.

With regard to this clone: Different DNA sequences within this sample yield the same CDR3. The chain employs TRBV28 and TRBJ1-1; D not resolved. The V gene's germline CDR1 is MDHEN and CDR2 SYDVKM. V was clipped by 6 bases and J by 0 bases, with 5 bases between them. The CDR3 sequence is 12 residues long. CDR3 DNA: TGTGCCAGCAGACGCATGAACACTGAAGCTTTCTTT. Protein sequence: CASRRMNTEAFF.